This is a list of T cell receptor beta chains from one sample in a study of blood T cell repertoires in COVID-19. The protocol was immunoSEQ multiplex PCR, while the TCRdb copy is restricted to in-frame clones and leaves out a portion. This sample has about 180,000 clones, with approximately 85% found just once. Specimen: PBMCs or T cells enriched from blood (not recorded which). These receptors all come from a man between 35 and 55 years old who had recovered from COVID-19. Both conserved end residues are part of each CDR3. D genes are given only for firm matches. Size tells how often a clone was seen (once, few, many) or the class of an expanded clone, and some rows leave it out.

j_call | clone_size | d_call | v_call | cdr3_nt | cdr3_aa
TRBJ1-1 | . | . | TRBV12-5 | TGTGCTAGTGGTCCCGGACACCCCGGCGCTGAAGCTTTCTTT | CASGPGHPGAEAFF
TRBJ1-2 | few | TRBD1 | TRBV12-3/TRBV12-4 | TGTGCCAGCAGTCCCGGACAGGGTGGGGGCTACACCTTC | CASSPGQGGGYTF
TRBJ1-1 | . | . | TRBV5-1 | TGCGCCAGCAGCTTGGACGGGAGGGCTGAAGCTTTCTTT | CASSLDGRAEAFF
TRBJ2-7 | . | . | TRBV5-1 | TGCGCCAGCAGCTTGATTAGCTCCAACGAGCAGTACTTC | CASSLISSNEQYF
TRBJ1-4 | . | . | TRBV18 | TGTGCCAGCTCACCACGGCAGGGGACAACTAATGAAAAACTGTTTTTT | CASSPRQGTTNEKLFF
TRBJ1-6 | . | TRBD1 | TRBV28 | TGTGCCAGCAGGCCGAACAGGGGGTTTTCACCCCTCCACTTT | CASRPNRGFSPLHF
TRBJ1-5 | . | TRBD1 | TRBV6-5 | TGTGCCAGCAGTTCGACAGGGAGACAGCCCCAGCATTTT | CASSSTGRQPQHF
TRBJ1-1 | . | TRBD1 | TRBV2 | TGTGCCAGCAGCGCACAGGGGGCGGGCACTGAAGCTTTCTTT | CASSAQGAGTEAFF
TRBJ2-3 | . | . | TRBV19 | TGTGCCAGTCTACGATCCCACCACAAACAGGGAGTCATCAGCACAGATACGCAGTATTTT | CASLRSHHKQGVISTDTQYF
TRBJ1-3 | . | . | TRBV7-2 | TGTGCCAGCAGCTTGGGCGTTACAGGGTCGCAAGGAAACACCATATATTTT | CASSLGVTGSQGNTIYF
TRBJ1-2 | . | TRBD1 | TRBV19 | TGTGCCAGTAGTACGACAGGGGCCTATGGCTACACCTTC | CASSTTGAYGYTF
TRBJ2-7 | . | TRBD2 | TRBV5-1 | TGCGCCAGCAGCCCTAGCGGGAGCTACGAGCAGTACTTC | CASSPSGSYEQYF
TRBJ1-2 | . | TRBD1 | TRBV18 | TGTGCCAGCTCACTCAGACAGGGAAACTATGGCTACACCTTC | CASSLRQGNYGYTF
TRBJ2-7 | . | TRBD1 | TRBV12-3/TRBV12-4 | TGTGCCAGCAGTCTCCAAAGGGACAGGGAACAGTACTTC | CASSLQRDREQYF
TRBJ2-7 | . | . | TRBV11-2 | TGTGCCAGCAGTCAGACGGGCGAGCAGTACTTC | CASSQTGEQYF
TRBJ1-1 | . | TRBD1 | TRBV30 | TGTGCCTGGAGAGCCCTCGGACAGGGGAACACTGAAGCTTTCTTT | CAWRALGQGNTEAFF
TRBJ2-5 | . | . | TRBV27 | TGTGCCAGCAGTTGGCCGGGGGAGACCCAGTACTTC | CASSWPGETQYF
TRBJ2-1 | . | . | TRBV24-1 | TGTGCCACCAGGGGGTCGGAAGGGAGCTCCTACAATGAGCAGTTCTTC | CATRGSEGSSYNEQFF
TRBJ1-1 | . | . | TRBV7-2 | TGTGCCAGCAGCCCGACAGTAATGAACACTGAAGCTTTCTTT | CASSPTVMNTEAFF
TRBJ2-5 | . | . | TRBV5-6 | TGTGCCAGCAGCTTGGCAGGGAGGTACCAAGAGACCCAGTACTTC | CASSLAGRYQETQYF
TRBJ1-2 | . | TRBD1 | TRBV24-1 | TGTGCCACCAGTGGCGGGACAGCCTATGGCTACACCTTC | CATSGGTAYGYTF
TRBJ2-2 | once | TRBD1 | TRBV28 | TGTGCCAGCAGCCCCAGGACAGGGGCTCACGGGGAGCTGTTTTTT | CASSPRTGAHGELFF
TRBJ2-7 | . | . | TRBV4-1 | TGCGCCAGCAGCCAAGGGACTATCTCCGAGCAGTACTTC | CASSQGTISEQYF
TRBJ1-4 | . | . | TRBV20-1 | TGCAGTGCGAGGGAGGTTGAAAAACTGTTTTTT | CSAREVEKLFF
TRBJ2-7 | . | . | TRBV4-1 | TGCGCCAGCAGCCAAGATCGGGTAACCCACGAGCAGTACTTC | CASSQDRVTHEQYF
TRBJ1-1 | . | . | TRBV27 | TGTGCCAGCAGTTCATCAGACAGAAACACTGAAGCTTTCTTT | CASSSSDRNTEAFF
TRBJ2-2 | once | TRBD1 | TRBV7-2 | TGTGCCAGCAGCTTAGATGAGGGGGCTGAGACCGGGGAGCTGTTTTTT | CASSLDEGAETGELFF
TRBJ1-5 | . | TRBD1 | TRBV11-2 | TGTGCCAGCAGCTTAGGGACAGGGAATCAGCCCCAGCATTTT | CASSLGTGNQPQHF
TRBJ1-3 | . | . | TRBV9 | TGTGCCAGCAGCGTAGGTGGAGGCCAAAACACCATATATTTT | CASSVGGGQNTIYF
TRBJ2-3 | . | . | TRBV27 | TGTGCCAGCAGTTTAAGTCTAGCGCATAGCACAGATACGCAGTATTTT | CASSLSLAHSTDTQYF
TRBJ2-3 | . | TRBD2 | TRBV10-1 | TGCGCCAGCAGTCCAATAGCGGGAGTTTTAAATACGCAGTATTTT | CASSPIAGVLNTQYF
TRBJ1-3 | . | TRBD1 | TRBV6-5 | TGTGCCAGCAAAGACAGGGGGCGAAACACCATATATTTT | CASKDRGRNTIYF
TRBJ2-1 | . | . | TRBV2 | TGTGCCAGCAGTGACCCTACTAGTCGTGAGCAGTTCTTC | CASSDPTSREQFF
TRBJ2-5 | once | . | TRBV5-4 | TGTGCCAGCAGCTTGATTCTGGGCAGGGGCGAGACCCAGTACTTC | CASSLILGRGETQYF
TRBJ1-3 | . | . | TRBV19 | TGTGCCAGTAGTGCCCCGAGACTCGGAAACACCATATATTTT | CASSAPRLGNTIYF
TRBJ1-1 | . | . | TRBV5-8 | TGTGCCAGCAGCTTGGATATCTCCGCAGGGGTGGGAGATGAAGCTTTCTTT | CASSLDISAGVGDEAFF
TRBJ1-4 | once | . | TRBV7-8 | TGTGCCAGCAGCAAGACAGGCTCTAATGAAAAACTGTTTTTT | CASSKTGSNEKLFF